Here is one T cell receptor (beta chain) with its context. The V gene's germline CDR1 is LNHNV and CDR2 YYDKDF (reference sequence). The J segment lost 2 bases and the V segment lost 0 bases, leaving 7 bases of the junction unmatched. This CDR3 has 17 residues. Participants were aged roughly 18 to 90 years, lived in under 25 US areas, and enrolled virtually. Assignment of participants to cohorts was predicated upon participant-reported clinical history. Generated by immunoSEQ multiplex PCR, the TCRdb table keeps only in-frame clones and is missing some. This table has approximately 320,000 clones, more than 75% appearing once. The entry originates in a study of blood T cell repertoires in COVID-19. As for the study in general: Nucleic acid was either cDNA or gDNA, and it came from T cells, B-cell-depleted T cells, or PBMCs.

V is TRBV15 and J is TRBJ1-3, with 7 bases matching TRBD1. The sequence was obtained from a man in his 60s who had recovered from COVID-19. Sample: PBMCs or T cells enriched from blood (not recorded which). For the CDR3, the DNA is TGTGCCACCAGCAGAGATATGACAGGGCTCCCTGGAAACACCATATATTTT. Protein: CATSRDMTGLPGNTIYF.